What follows describes a single T cell receptor (beta chain). What it recognizes is unknown. Sequencing used immunoSEQ v3.0 at survey level. Some clones are missing from TCRdb's copy, which holds only in-frame ones; the method was immunoSEQ multiplex PCR. The repertoire holds roughly 40,000 clones, 70% to 90% seen once, with roughly 3.9% in the top ten. This entry is derived from a study of long-term antiretroviral therapy in people with HIV. CDR1 and CDR2 (germline): SGHKS, YYEKEE (reference sequence). CDR3 length: 13 residues. V was pared by 2 bases and J by 3 bases, with 1 base of the junction left unmatched. General study points: Before ART, certain clones expanded, and these dominated the repertoire at all time points. The study collected blood between 2004 and 2017, possibly under older ART regimens.

The clonotype comes from a woman aged 18 to 35 with HIV. Sequenced here: unsorted PBMCs, sampled just before starting antiretroviral therapy. The chain has TRBV5-5 and TRBJ1-2, with 7 bases that match TRBD1. In nucleotides, the CDR3 is TGTGCCAGCAGCTTTACAGGGGACTATGGCTACACCTTC. Residues: CASSFTGDYGYTF.